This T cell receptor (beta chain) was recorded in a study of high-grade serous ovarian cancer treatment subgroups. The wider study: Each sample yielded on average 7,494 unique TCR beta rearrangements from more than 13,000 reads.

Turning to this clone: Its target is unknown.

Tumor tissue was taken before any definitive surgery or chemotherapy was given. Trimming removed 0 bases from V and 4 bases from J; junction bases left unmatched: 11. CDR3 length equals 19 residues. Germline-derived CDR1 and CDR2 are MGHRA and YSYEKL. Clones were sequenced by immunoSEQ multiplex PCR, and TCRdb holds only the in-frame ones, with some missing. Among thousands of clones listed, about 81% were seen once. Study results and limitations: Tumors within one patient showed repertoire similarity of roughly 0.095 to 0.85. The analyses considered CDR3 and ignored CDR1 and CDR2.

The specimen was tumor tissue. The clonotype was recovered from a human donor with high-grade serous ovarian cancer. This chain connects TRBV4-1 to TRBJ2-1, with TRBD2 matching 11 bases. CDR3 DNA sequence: TGCGCCAGCAGCCAAGATAATTTAGCGGGGGGGGCGGAATACAATGAGCAGTTCTTC. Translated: CASSQDNLAGGAEYNEQFF.